This T cell receptor (beta chain) was identified in a study of OX40 agonist ivuxolimab in advanced cancers. Study as a whole: From roughly 20 to 85 years was the age range, with a mean of approximately 63 years, and roughly 80% were male.

Some clones are missing from TCRdb's copy, which holds only in-frame ones; the method was immunoSEQ multiplex PCR. This repertoire shows approximately 130,000 clones, over 75% found once; its top ten account for roughly 1.1%. Patients were ruled out by autoimmune disease history or systemic immunosuppression. Sampling times: baseline, cycle 4 day 1, cycle 7 day 1. Broader study findings: Among T cells, CD8+ cells averaged more expanded clones than CD4+ cells.

The CDR3 extends over 13 amino acids. Germline V gene sequence: CDR1 LNHDA, CDR2 SQIVND (reference sequence). Trimming stripped 6 bases from V and 1 base from J, with 9 bases between. On this clone itself: Its antigen is unknown.

The starting material was CD4+ or CD8+ T cells sorted from blood, obtained in a trial of the OX40 agonist ivuxolimab. The clonotype was recovered from an adult with an advanced solid tumor such as melanoma, head and neck, liver or kidney cancer. The V gene is TRBV19, the J gene TRBJ1-2; possible D gene TRBD1, 5 bases. The CDR3 loop is CASSSDSNYGYTF. For the CDR3, the DNA is TGTGCCAGTAGCTCAGACAGTAACTATGGCTACACCTTC.